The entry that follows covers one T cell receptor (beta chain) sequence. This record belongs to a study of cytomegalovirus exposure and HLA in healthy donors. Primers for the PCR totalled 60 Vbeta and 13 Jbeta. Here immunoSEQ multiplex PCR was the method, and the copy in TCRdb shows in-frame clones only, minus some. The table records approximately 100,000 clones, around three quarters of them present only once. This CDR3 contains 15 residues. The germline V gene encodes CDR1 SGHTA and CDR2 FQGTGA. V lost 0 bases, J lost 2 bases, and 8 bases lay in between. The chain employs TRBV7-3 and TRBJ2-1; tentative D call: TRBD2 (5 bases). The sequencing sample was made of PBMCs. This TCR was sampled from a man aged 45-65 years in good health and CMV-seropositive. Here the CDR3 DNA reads TGTGCCAGCAGCTTAACGACTACCCCCTACAATGAGCAGTTCTTC. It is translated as CASSLTTTPYNEQFF.